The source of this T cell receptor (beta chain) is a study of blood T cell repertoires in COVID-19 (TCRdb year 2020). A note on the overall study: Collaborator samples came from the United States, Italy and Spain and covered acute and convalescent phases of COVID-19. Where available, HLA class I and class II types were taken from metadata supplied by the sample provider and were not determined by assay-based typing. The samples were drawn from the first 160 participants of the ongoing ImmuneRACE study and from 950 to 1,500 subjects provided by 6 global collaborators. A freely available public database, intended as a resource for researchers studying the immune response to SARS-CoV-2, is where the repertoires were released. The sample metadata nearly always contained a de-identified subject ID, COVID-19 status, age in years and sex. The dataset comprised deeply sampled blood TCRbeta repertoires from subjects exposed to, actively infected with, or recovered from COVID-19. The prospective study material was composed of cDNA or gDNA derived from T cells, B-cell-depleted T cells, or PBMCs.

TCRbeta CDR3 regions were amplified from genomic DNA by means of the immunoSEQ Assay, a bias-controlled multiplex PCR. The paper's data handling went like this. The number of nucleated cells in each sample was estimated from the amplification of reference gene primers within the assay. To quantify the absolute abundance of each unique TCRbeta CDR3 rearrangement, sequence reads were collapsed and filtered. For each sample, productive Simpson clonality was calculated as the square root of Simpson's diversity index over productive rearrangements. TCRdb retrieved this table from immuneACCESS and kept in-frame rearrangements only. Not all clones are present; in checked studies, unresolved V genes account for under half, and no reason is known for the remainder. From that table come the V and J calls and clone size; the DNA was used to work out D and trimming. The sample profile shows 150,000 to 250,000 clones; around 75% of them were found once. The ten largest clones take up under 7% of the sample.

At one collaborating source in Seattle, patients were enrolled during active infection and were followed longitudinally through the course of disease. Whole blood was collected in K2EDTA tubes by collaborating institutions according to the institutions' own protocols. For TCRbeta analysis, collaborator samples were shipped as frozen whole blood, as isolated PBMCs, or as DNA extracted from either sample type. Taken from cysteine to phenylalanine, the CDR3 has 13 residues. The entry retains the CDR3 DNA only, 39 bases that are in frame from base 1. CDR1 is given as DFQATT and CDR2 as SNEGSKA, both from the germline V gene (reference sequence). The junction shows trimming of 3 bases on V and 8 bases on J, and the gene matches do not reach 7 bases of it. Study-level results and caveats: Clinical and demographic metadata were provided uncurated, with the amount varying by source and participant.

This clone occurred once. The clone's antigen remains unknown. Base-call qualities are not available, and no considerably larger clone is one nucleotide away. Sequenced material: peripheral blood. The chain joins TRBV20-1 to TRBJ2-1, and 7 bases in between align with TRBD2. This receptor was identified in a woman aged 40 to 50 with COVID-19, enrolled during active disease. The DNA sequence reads TGCAGTGCTAGTGGGGGGGGTACCGATGAGCAGTTCTTC. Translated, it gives CSASGGGTDEQFF.